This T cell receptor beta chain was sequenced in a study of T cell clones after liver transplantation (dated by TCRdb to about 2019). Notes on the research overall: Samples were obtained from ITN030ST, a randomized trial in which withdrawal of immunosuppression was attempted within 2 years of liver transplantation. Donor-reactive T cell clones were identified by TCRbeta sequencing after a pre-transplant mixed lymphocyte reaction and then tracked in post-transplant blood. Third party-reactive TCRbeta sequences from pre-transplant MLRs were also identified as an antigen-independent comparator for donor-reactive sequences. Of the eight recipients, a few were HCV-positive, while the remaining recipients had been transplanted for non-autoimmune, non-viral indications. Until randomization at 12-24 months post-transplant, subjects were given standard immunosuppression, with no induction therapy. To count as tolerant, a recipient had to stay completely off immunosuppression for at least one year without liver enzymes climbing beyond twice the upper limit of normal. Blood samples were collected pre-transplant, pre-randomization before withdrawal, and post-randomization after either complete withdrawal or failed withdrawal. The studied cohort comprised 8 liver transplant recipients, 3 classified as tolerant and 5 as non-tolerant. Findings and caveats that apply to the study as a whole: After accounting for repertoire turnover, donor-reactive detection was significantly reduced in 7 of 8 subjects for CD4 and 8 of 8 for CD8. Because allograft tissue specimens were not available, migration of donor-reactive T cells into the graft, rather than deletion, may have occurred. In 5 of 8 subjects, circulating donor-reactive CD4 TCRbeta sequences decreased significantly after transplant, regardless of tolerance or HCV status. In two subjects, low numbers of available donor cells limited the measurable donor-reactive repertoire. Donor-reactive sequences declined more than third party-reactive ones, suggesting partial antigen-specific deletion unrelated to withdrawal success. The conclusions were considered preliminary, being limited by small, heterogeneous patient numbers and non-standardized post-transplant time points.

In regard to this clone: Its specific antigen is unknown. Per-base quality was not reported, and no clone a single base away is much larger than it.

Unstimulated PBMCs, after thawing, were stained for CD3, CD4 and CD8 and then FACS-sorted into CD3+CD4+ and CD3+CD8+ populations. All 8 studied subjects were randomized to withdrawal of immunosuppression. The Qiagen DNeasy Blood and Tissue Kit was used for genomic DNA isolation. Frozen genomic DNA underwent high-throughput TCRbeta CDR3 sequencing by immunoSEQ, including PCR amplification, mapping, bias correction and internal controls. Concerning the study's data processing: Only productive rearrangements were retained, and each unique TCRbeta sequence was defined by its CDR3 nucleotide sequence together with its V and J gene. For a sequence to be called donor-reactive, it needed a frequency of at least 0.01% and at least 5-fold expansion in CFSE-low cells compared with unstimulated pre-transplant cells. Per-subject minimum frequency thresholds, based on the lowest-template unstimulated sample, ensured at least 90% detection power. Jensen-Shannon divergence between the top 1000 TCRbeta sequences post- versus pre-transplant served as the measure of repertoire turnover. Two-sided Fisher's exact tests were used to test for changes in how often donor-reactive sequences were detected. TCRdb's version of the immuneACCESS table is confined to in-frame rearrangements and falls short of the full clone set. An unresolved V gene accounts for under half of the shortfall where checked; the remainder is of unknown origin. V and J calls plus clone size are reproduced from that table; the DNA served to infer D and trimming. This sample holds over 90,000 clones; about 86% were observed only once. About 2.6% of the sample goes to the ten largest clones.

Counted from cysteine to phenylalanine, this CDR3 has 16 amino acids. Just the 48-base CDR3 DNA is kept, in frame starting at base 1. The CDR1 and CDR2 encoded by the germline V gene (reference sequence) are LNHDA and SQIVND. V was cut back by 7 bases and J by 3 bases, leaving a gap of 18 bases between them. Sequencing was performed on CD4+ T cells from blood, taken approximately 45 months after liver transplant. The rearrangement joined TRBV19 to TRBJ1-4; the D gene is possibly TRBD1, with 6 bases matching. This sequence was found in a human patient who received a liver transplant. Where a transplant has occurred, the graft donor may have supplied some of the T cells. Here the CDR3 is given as CASKGGLLKANEKLFF. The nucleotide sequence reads TGTGCCAGTAAAGGGGGGCTCCTCAAAGCTAATGAAAAACTGTTTTTT.